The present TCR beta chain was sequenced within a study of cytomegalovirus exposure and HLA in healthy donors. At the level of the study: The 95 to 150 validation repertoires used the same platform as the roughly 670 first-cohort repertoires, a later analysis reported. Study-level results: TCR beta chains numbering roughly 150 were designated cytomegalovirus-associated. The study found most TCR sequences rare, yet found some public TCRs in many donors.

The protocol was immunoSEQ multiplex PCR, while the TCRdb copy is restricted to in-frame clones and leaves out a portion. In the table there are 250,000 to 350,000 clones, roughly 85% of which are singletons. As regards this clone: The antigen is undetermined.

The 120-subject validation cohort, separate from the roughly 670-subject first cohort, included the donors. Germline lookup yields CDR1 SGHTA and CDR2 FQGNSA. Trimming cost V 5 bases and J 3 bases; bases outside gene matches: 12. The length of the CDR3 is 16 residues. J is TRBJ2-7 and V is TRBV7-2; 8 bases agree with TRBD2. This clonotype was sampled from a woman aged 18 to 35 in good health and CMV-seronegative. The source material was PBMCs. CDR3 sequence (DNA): TGTGCCAGCAGCCTCACGGGGGAGCGGGGGAGCTACGAGCAGTACTTC. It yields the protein CASSLTGERGSYEQYF.